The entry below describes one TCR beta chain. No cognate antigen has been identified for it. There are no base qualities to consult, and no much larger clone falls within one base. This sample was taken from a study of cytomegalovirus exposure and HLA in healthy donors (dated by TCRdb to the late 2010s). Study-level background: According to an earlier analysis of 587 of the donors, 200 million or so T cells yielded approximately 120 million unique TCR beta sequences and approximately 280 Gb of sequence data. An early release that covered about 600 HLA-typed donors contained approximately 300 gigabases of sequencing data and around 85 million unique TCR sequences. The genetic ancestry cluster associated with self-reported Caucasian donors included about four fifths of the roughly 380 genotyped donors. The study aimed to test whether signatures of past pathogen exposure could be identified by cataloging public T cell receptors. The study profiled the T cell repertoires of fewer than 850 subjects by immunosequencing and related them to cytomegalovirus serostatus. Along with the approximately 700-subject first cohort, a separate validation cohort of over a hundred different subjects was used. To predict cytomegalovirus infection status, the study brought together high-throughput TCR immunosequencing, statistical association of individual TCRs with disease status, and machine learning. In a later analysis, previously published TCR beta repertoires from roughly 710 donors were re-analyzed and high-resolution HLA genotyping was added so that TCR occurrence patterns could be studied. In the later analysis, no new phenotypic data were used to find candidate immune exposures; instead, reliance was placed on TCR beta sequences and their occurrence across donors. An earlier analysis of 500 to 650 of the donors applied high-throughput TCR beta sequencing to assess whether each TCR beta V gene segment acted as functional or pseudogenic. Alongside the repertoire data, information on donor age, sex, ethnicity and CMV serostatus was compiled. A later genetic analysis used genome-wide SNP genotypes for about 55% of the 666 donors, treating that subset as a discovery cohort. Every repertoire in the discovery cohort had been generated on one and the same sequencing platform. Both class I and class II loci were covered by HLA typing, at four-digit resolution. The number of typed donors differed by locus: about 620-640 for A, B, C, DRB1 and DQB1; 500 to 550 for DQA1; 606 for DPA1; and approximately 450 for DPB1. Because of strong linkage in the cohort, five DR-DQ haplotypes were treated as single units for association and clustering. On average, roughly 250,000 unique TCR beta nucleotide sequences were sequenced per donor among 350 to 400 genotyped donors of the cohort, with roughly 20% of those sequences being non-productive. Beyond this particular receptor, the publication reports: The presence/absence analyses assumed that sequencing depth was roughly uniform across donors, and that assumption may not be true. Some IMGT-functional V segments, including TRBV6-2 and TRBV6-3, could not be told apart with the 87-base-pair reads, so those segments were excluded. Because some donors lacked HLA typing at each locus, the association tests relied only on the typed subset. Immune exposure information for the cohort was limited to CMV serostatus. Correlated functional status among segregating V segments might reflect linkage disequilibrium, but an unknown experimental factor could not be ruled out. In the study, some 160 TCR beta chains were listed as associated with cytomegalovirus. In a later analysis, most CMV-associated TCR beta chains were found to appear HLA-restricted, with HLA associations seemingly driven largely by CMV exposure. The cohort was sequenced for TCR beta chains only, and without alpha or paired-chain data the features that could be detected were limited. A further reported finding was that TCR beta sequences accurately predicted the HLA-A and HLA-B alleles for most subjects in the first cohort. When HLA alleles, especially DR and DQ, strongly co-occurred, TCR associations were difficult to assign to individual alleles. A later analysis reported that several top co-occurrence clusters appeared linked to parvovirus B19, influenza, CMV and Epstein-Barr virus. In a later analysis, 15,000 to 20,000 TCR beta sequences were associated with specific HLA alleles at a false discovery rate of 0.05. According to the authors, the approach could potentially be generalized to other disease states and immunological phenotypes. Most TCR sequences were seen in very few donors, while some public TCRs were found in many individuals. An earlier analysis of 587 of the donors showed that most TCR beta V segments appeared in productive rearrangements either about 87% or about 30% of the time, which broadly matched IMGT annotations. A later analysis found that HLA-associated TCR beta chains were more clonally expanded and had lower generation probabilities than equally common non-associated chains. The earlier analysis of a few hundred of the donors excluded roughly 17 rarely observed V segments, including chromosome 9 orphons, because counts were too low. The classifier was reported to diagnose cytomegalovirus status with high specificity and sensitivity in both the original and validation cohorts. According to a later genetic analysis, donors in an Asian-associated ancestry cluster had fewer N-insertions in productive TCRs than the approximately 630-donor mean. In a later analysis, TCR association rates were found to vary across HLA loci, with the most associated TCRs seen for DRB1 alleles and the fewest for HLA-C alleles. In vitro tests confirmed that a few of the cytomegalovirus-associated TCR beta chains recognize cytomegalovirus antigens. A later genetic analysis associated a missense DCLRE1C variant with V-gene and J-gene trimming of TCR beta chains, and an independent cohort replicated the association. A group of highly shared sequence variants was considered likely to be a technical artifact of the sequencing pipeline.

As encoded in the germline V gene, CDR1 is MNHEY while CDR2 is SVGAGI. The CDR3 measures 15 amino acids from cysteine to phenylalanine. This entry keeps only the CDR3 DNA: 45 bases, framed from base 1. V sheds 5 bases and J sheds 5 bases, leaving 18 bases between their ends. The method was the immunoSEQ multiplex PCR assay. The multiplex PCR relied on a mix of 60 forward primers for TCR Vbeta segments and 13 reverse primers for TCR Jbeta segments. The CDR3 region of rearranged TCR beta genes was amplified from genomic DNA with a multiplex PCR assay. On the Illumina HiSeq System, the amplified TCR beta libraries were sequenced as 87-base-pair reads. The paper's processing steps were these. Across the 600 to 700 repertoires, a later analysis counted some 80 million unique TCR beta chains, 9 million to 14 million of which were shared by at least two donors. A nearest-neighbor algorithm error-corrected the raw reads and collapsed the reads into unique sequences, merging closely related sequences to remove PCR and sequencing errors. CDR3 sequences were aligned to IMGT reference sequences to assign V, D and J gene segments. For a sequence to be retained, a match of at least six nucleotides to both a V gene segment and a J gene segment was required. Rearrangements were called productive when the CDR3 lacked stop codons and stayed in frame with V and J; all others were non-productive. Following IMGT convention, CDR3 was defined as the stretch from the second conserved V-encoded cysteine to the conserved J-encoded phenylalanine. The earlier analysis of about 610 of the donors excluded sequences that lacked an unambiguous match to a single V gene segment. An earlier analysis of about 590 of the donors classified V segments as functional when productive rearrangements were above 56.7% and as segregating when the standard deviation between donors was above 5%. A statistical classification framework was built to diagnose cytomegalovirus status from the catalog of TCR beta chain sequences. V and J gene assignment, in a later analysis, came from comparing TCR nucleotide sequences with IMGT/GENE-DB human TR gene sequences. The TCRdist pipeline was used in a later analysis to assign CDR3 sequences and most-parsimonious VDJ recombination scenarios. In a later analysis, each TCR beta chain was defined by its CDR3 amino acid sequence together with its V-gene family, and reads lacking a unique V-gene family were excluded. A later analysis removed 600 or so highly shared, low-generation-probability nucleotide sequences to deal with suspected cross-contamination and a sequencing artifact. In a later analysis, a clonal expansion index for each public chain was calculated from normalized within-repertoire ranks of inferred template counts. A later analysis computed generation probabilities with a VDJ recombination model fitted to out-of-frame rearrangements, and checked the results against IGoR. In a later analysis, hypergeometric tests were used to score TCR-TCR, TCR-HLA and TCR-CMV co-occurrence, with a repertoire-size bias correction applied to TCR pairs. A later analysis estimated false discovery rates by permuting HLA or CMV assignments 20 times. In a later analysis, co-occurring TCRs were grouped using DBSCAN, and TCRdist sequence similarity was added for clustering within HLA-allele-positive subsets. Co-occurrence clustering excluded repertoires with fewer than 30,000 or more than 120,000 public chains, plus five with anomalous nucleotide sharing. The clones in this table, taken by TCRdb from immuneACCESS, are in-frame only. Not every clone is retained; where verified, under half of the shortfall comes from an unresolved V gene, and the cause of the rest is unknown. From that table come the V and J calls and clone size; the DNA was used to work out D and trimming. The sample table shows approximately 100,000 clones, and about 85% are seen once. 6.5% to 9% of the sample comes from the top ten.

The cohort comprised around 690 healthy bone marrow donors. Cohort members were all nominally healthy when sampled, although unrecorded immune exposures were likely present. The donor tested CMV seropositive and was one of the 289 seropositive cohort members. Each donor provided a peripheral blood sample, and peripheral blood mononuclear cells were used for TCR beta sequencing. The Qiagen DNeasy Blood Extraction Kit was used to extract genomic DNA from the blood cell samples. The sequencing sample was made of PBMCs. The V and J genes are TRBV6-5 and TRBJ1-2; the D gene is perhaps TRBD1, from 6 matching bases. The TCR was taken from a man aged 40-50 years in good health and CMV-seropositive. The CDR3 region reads CASSNQGTWEYGYTF. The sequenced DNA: TGTGCCAGCAGTAATCAGGGGACCTGGGAGTATGGCTACACCTTC.